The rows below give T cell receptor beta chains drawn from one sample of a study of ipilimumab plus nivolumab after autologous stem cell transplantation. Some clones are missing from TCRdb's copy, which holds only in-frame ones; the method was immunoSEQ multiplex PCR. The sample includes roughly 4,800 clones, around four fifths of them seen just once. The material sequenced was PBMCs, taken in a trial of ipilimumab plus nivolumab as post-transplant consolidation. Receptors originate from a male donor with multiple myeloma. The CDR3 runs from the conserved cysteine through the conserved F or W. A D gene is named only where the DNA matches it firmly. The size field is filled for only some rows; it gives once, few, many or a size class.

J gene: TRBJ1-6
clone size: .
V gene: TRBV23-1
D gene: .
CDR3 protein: CASSQGNCGIYNSPLHF
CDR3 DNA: TGCGCCAGCAGCCAAGGCAATTGCGGTATCTATAATTCACCCCTCCACTTT

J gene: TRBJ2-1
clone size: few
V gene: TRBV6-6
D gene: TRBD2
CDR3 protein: CASSFLTSGGGQFF
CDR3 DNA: TGTGCCAGCAGTTTTCTAACTAGCGGGGGGGGGCAGTTCTTC

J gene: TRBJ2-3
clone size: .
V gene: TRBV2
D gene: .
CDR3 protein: CASSQWDTQYF
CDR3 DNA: TGTGCCAGCAGCCAGTGGGATACGCAGTATTTT

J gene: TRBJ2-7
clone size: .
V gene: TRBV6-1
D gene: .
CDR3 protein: CASSYDRRTYEQYF
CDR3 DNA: TGTGCCAGCAGTTATGACAGACGAACCTACGAGCAGTACTTC

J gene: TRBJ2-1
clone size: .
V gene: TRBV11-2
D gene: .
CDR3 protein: CASSPPGARSRNEQFF
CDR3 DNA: TGTGCCAGCAGCCCCCCGGGGGCCCGAAGCCGCAATGAGCAGTTCTTC

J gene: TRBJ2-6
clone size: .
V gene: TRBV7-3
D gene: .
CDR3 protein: CASSLRVATGANVLTF
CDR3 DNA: TGTGCCAGCAGCTTAAGGGTAGCTACTGGGGCCAACGTCCTGACTTTC

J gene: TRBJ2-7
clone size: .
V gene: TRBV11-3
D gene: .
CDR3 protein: CASSSQGDEQYF
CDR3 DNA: TGTGCCAGCAGCTCACAGGGCGACGAGCAGTACTTC

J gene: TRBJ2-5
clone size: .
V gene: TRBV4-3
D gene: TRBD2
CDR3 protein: CASSQDWGGGQETQYF
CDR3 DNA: TGCGCCAGCAGCCAAGATTGGGGGGGAGGGCAAGAGACCCAGTACTTC

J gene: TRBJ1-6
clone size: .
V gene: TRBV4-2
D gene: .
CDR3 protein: CASSPAPVRGNSPLHF
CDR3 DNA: TGTGCCAGCAGCCCAGCCCCCGTAAGGGGTAATTCACCCCTCCACTTT

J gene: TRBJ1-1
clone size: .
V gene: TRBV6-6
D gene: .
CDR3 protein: CASSPVGQGWTEAFF
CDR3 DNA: TGTGCCAGCAGTCCCGTAGGGCAGGGTTGGACTGAAGCTTTCTTT

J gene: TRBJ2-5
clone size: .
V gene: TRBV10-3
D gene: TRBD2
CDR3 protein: CAISGVSGGQETQYF
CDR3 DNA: TGTGCCATCAGTGGGGTCAGCGGGGGGCAAGAGACCCAGTACTTC

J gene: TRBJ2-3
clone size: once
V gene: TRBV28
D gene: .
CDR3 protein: CASSSALLTQYF
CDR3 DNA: TGTGCCAGCAGTTCGGCGCTTCTAACGCAGTATTTT